This TCR beta chain was sequenced during a study of blood T cell repertoires in COVID-19. Study-wide background: The cDNA or gDNA used as material had been derived from T cells, B-cell-depleted T cells, or PBMCs.

TCRdb's table, derived via immunoSEQ multiplex PCR, lists solely in-frame clones and lacks some. Of about 130,000 clones listed, roughly 80% are singletons. The V gene's germline CDR1 is SGHRS and CDR2 YFSETQ. V lost 0 bases to trimming and J lost 1 base, with 10 bases between them. This CDR3 has 15 amino acids. This TCR was recovered from a woman of 80 years or more with acute or convalescent COVID-19. Material: peripheral blood. The chain couples TRBV5-1 to TRBJ1-1, with D unresolved. The DNA of the CDR3 is TGCGCCAGCAGCTTGGATGGTGGGAGGAACACTGAAGCTTTCTTT. Translating gives CASSLDGGRNTEAFF.